This T cell receptor beta chain was recorded in a study of blood T cell repertoires in COVID-19. Overall study context: Collection of acute and convalescent COVID-19 samples took place in the United States, Italy and Spain. From T cells, B-cell-depleted T cells, or PBMCs came the material, which was cDNA or gDNA.

Authors' methods: By means of reference gene primer amplification, nucleated cell counts were estimated. Produced via immunoSEQ multiplex PCR; TCRdb's table is partial and in-frame only. Clone size and the V and J calls come from that table; the DNA yielded D and trimming. The sample holds about 67,000 clones; 86% are singletons and the top ten take around 4.4%. CDR3 length: 16 residues. The J segment lost 6 bases and the V segment lost 4 bases, leaving 11 bases of the junction unmatched. Germline CDR1 and CDR2: LGHNA and YSLEER. The genes are TRBV4-3 and TRBJ2-1, with TRBD2 matching 8 bases. The sequence was collected from a man aged 50 or older with active COVID-19. Sequencing input: peripheral blood. For the CDR3, the DNA is TGCGCCAGCAGCCTTCAGACTAGCGCGGGCTCCAATGAGCAGTTCTTC. This gives the protein CASSLQTSAGSNEQFF.